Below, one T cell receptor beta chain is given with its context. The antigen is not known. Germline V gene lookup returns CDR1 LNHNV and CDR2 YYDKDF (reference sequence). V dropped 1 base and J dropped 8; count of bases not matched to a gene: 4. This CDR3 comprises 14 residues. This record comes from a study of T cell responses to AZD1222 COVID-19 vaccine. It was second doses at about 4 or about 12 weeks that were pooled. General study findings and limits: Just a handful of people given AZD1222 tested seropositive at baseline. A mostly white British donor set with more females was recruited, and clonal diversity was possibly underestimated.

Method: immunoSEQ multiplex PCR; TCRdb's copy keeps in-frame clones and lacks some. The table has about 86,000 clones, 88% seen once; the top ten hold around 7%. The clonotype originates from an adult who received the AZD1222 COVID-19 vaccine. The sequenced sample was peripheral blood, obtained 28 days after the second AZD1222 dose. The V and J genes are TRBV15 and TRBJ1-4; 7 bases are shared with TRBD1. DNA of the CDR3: TGTGCCACCAGCAGAGTTCAGGGGGGGGAAAAACTGTTTTTT. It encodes CATSRVQGGEKLFF.